This TCR beta chain was retrieved from a study of metastatic and nonmetastatic thyroid tumors. Study-wide findings and caveats: Reported TCR beta diversity, measured in blood and tumor, was significantly higher for malignant thyroid tumors than for benign nodules.

Trimming left V 0 bases short and J 8 bases short, with 14 bases between. The CDR3 has 14 amino acids. From germline, CDR1 is SGDLS and CDR2 YYNGEE. Remarks on this clone: No antigen is known for it. Different DNA sequences within this sample yield the same CDR3.

Per the original methods: A classifier for distant metastasis in papillary thyroid cancer was constructed using CDR3 differences observed across clinicopathological groups. TCRdb re-called clones from the PCR reads using MiXCR. TCRdb's processing, not the authors', yielded these V and J calls. The profile shows tens of thousands of clones, 20% of them singletons. Patients had received no treatment of any kind before thyroid surgery. This chain joins TRBV9 and TRBJ1-1; D uncertain. Sequencing was performed on blood. The receptor was isolated from a female donor with papillary thyroid cancer or a benign thyroid nodule (not recorded which). Some clones in this sample may be carry-over from other donors' samples. CDR3 sequence (DNA): TGTGCCAGCAGCGTAGATACGGCCAACGCCGAAGCTTTCTTT. Its translation: CASSVDTANAEAFF.